A single sample is the source of the 13 T cell receptor beta chains below, sequenced in a study of blood T cell repertoires in COVID-19. The protocol was immunoSEQ multiplex PCR, while the TCRdb copy is restricted to in-frame clones and leaves out a portion. The sample carries over 300,000 clones, about 90% recorded once. Sequenced input: peripheral blood. The receptor set was obtained from a man between 18 and 35 years old who had recovered from COVID-19.

This clone appeared once. The chain is built from TRBV9 and TRBJ2-4, with 9 bases fitting TRBD2. CDR3 size: 19 residues. Germline V CDR1 and CDR2: SGDLS, YYNGEE. The V and J ends lost 4 bases and 0 bases, in that order; junction bases with no gene match: 14. For the CDR3, the DNA is TGTGCCAGCAGCCCCGGGTCTCGCGGGGGGGCAATAGCCAAAAACATTCAGTACTTC. Amino acids: CASSPGSRGGAIAKNIQYF. Based on the CDR3 plus reference TRBV9 and TRBJ2-4, the full variable domain is DSGVTQTPKHLITATGQRVTLRCSPRSGDLSVYWYQQSLDQGLQFLIQYYNGEERAKGNILERFSAQQFPDLHSELNLSSLELGDSALYFCASSPGSRGGAIAKNIQYFGAGTRLSVL.

The chain links TRBV11-2 to TRBJ1-1, with D unresolved. The CDR3 consists of 13 residues. The germline V gene encodes CDR1 SGHAT and CDR2 FQNNGV. Deletions cut 1 base from V and 2 bases from J, with 5 bases between. CDR3 sequence: CASSLGRNTEAFF. CDR3 in DNA: TGTGCCAGCAGCTTAGGGAGAAACACTGAAGCTTTCTTT.

The chain combines TRBV2 with TRBJ2-7; D is possibly TRBD2 (7 bases). The CDR3 is 12 residues long. Germline V gene sequence: CDR1 SNHLY, CDR2 FYNNEI. V was pared by 6 bases and J by 4 bases, with 10 bases between. The chain's CDR3 is CASRRGGYEQYF. The CDR3 DNA follows: TGTGCCAGCAGGAGGGGGGGTTACGAGCAGTACTTC.

In this sample, this clone turned up a few times. The chain couples TRBV5-1 to TRBJ1-5; 8 bases are a match to TRBD1. V dropped 5 bases and J dropped 3; count of bases not matched to a gene: 4. The CDR3 has 14 amino acids. Germline values: CDR1 SGHRS, CDR2 YFSETQ. As DNA, the CDR3 is TGCGCCAGCAGGCCGACAGGGGACAATCAGCCCCAGCATTTT. Protein product: CASRPTGDNQPQHF.

This clone has only one observation. The chain joins TRBV11-2 to TRBJ2-1, with 8 bases lining up with TRBD2. Per the germline V gene, CDR1 is SGHAT and CDR2 is FQNNGV. The V gene end was trimmed by 5 bases and the J gene end by 6 bases; junction bases not matched to a gene: 3. The CDR3 is 13 amino acids. DNA for the CDR3: TGTGCCAGCAGCCCCGGGGGGGCCAATGAGCAGTTCTTC. Translating gives CASSPGGANEQFF.

The V call is TRBV5-1, the J call TRBJ2-3, with a tentative D call TRBD2 (6 bases). Germline V lookup: CDR1 SGHRS, CDR2 YFSETQ. The CDR3 loop spans 15 amino acids. V was trimmed by 4 bases and J by 4 bases, leaving 16 bases between them. In DNA, the CDR3 is TGCGCCAGCAGCCCTACTAGCTTAACCTCAGATACGCAGTATTTT. Translated: CASSPTSLTSDTQYF. The whole variable domain, filled in from reference TRBV5-1 and TRBJ2-3, reads KAGVTQTPRYLIKTRGQQVTLSCSPISGHRSVSWYQQTPGQGLQFLFEYFSETQRNKGNFPGRFSGRQFSNSRSEMNVSTLELGDSALYLCASSPTSLTSDTQYFGPGTRLTVL.

The rearrangement joins TRBV6-5 to TRBJ1-1, with a possible D match to TRBD1 (6 bases). Germline V CDR1 and CDR2: MNHEY, SVGAGI. V shed 5 bases and J shed 0 bases, with 13 bases lying between them. The CDR3 runs to 15 residues. The CDR3: CASSTPGHLNTEAFF. As DNA, the CDR3 is TGTGCCAGCAGTACGCCGGGACACCTGAACACTGAAGCTTTCTTT.

The V and J genes are TRBV9 and TRBJ2-5; 9 bases align to TRBD1. Germline CDR1 reads SGDLS; CDR2 reads YYNGEE. The V segment lost 4 bases and the J segment 3 bases; nucleotides outside the gene matches: 16. This CDR3 comprises 18 residues. The DNA for the CDR3 is TGTGCCAGCAGCAAAGAGCCGTTTGACAGGGGGGTAGAAGAGACCCAGTACTTC. Its protein product is CASSKEPFDRGVEETQYF.

This clone appeared a single time. CDR3 DNA: TGTGCCAGTAGTAGCCTTGGAGGGATCCACGAGCAGTACTTC. As protein: CASSSLGGIHEQYF. This rearrangement joins TRBV19 to TRBJ2-7; D perhaps matches TRBD2 (6 bases). Trimming shortened V by 4 bases and J by 5 bases, and 15 bases separated the two germline ends. The CDR3 spans 14 residues. Germline CDR1 and CDR2: LNHDA and SQIVND (reference sequence).

The chain links TRBV7-2 to TRBJ2-1, with D possibly TRBD1 on 6 matching bases. The V and J ends lost 5 bases and 9 bases respectively, with 17 bases between them. The CDR3 totals 14 residues. CDR1 SGHTA and CDR2 FQGNSA come from the germline V gene. In DNA form, the CDR3 reads TGTGCCAGCAGCCAGATCCGCCAGGGGAGTGAGCAGTTCTTC. It specifies CASSQIRQGSEQFF.

The chain links TRBV11-1 to TRBJ2-7; D is possibly TRBD2 (5 bases). Germline V gene sequence: CDR1 SGHAT, CDR2 FQDESV (reference sequence). CDR3 size: 18 residues. Trimming pared 0 bases from V and 0 bases from J, leaving 18 bases between. In DNA, the CDR3 is TGTGCCAGCAGCTTAGCAGCCCCTCACTCGACTATCTCCTACGAGCAGTACTTC. Translation: CASSLAAPHSTISYEQYF.

The chain is built from TRBV19 and TRBJ2-5; D ambiguous. The CDR3 loop spans 11 amino acids. Trimming removed 6 bases at V and 2 bases at J, with 4 bases between. In germline, CDR1 is LNHDA, CDR2 SQIVND (reference sequence). CDR3 in amino acids: CASSQQETQYF. As DNA, the CDR3 is TGTGCCAGTAGCCAACAAGAGACCCAGTACTTC.

This clone has a single count. The gene calls are TRBV18 and TRBJ1-2; TRBD1 agrees at 7 bases. The germline V gene encodes CDR1 KGHSH and CDR2 LQKENI. The CDR3 consists of 15 residues. V was clipped by 2 bases and J by 5 bases; unmatched bases: 8. CDR3 in DNA: TGTGCCAGCTCACCAGGGACAGACTACTTATATGGCTACACCTTC. It specifies CASSPGTDYLYGYTF.